Following are 28 T cell receptor beta chains from one sample sequenced in a study of T cells in Graves' hyperthyroidism and ophthalmopathy. RNA transcripts provided the source from which TCR beta CDR3 regions were amplified. An initial round of RT-PCR targeting the TCR CDR3 relied on the HTBI primer set. Each CDR3 protein gets one entry after TCRdb re-called the multiplex PCR reads with MiXCR. Found here are 700,000 or so distinct CDR3 sequences, about 14% of them singletons; the top ten hold around 12%. The sequenced sample was blood. These receptors were obtained from a woman aged 45-60 years with Graves' ophthalmopathy.

Only a few counts were recorded for this clonotype. The chain has TRBV7-3 and TRBJ2-1, with 12 nucleotides matching TRBD2. Trimming took 1 base from V and 4 from J; bases not matched to a gene: 2. Germline CDR1 reads SGHTA; CDR2 reads FQGTGA. This CDR3 has 16 residues. The CDR3 loop is CASSLRGLAGYNEQFF. The CDR3 DNA reads TGTGCCAGCAGCTTAAGGGGACTAGCGGGTTACAATGAGCAGTTCTTC.

This clonotype was seen a few times. The gene calls are TRBV9 and TRBJ1-5; no definite D call. Germline values: CDR1 SGDLS, CDR2 YYNGEE. The germline V and J ends were trimmed by 2 bases and 5 bases, with 11 bases remaining between them. The CDR3 covers 14 residues. This chain's CDR3 is CASSVWEGDQPQHF. The CDR3 DNA is TGTGCCAGCAGCGTGTGGGAGGGAGATCAGCCCCAGCATTTT.

In this sample, this clonotype turned up many times. The chain's CDR3 is CASSPAGVDTQYF. Written as DNA, the CDR3 is TGTGCCAGCTCACCCGCGGGAGTAGATACGCAGTATTTT. V and J are TRBV18 and TRBJ2-3; 7 nucleotides line up with TRBD2. The length of the CDR3 is 13 residues. In germline, CDR1 is KGHSH, CDR2 LQKENI. Losses at the gene ends were 3 bases for V and 5 bases for J; bases not matched to a gene: 2.

This clonotype showed up many times. The V and J genes are TRBV6-1 and TRBJ1-4; D is ambiguous. Per the germline V gene, CDR1 is MNHNS and CDR2 is SASEGT. The CDR3 extends over 15 amino acids. V was shortened by 8 bases and J by 3 bases, with 16 bases between the two germline ends. Written as DNA, the CDR3 is TGTGCCAGCGGTCTCCGGGGAAGGGCTAATGAAAAACTGTTTTTT. This translates into CASGLRGRANEKLFF.

On this clonotype: Being one base from a much bigger clone, this may be a read error. This CDR3 is missing its conserved last phenylalanine or tryptophan, likely due to a read error. J is TRBJ2-5 and V is TRBV5-1; 8 bases line up with TRBD2. After removal of 0 bases from V and 4 bases from J, the junction contained 5 bases not matched to a gene. The CDR3 contains 15 residues. Germline assignment: CDR1 SGHRS and CDR2 YFSETQ. The CDR3 region has the DNA TGCGCCAGCAGCTTGGCAGGGCTAGCGGGAGAGACCCAGTACTAC. It yields the protein CASSLAGLAGETQYY.

The chain links TRBV19 to TRBJ1-2; D unresolved. The CDR3 runs to 13 residues. Germline lookup yields CDR1 LNHDA and CDR2 SQIVND (reference sequence). V was clipped by 6 bases and J by 0 bases, with 8 bases between them. CDR3 amino acids: CASRPGANYGYTF. DNA for the CDR3: TGTGCCAGTAGGCCGGGCGCTAACTATGGCTACACCTTC.

Only a few counts were recorded for this clonotype. This chain connects TRBV5-5 to TRBJ1-2; 7 bases agree with TRBD1. Trimming cost V 4 bases and J 5 bases; bases outside gene matches: 8. CDR1 and CDR2 from the germline V gene are SGHKS and YYEKEE (reference sequence). The CDR3 has 14 residues. The chain's CDR3 is CASSVGTDGYGYTF. CDR3 coding DNA: TGTGCCAGCAGCGTCGGGACAGATGGGTATGGCTACACCTTC.

Of note for this clonotype: The conserved closing phenylalanine or tryptophan is absent in this CDR3, likely reflecting a read error. The chain combines TRBV12-3 or TRBV12-4 with TRBJ2-7; 9 nucleotides line up with TRBD2. The CDR3 length is 16 residues. V shed 10 bases and J 0 bases; nucleotides not matched to a gene: 13. DNA for the CDR3: TGTGCCACATCAGAGGCGGGAGGGGGGAGCTCCTACGAGCAGTACCTC. This sequence encodes CATSEAGGGSSYEQYL.

This clonotype was counted a few times. This chain joins TRBV6-2 or TRBV6-3 and TRBJ2-2; D not certain. Germline V gene lookup returns CDR1 MNHEY and CDR2 SVGEGT. The CDR3 has 12 amino acids. Trimming stripped 5 bases from V and 10 bases from J, with 11 bases between. CDR3 bases: TGTGCCAGCAGTACCACGTCGGCGGAGCTGTTTTTT. Translating gives CASSTTSAELFF.

The chain links TRBV11-2 to TRBJ1-2; tentative D call: TRBD1 (5 bases). This CDR3 comprises 15 residues. Between the trimmed V and J ends, which lost 6 bases and 4 bases, there was a span of 18 bases. Germline CDR1 reads SGHAT; CDR2 reads FQNNGV. This chain's CDR3 is CASRPIPGPTYGYTF. The CDR3 DNA reads TGTGCCAGCAGGCCCATTCCGGGACCGACCTATGGCTACACCTTC.

The rearrangement links TRBV20-1 to TRBJ2-1; a weak D match, TRBD2 (5 bases). The germline gives CDR1 DFQATT, CDR2 SNEGSKA (reference sequence). CDR3 length: 12 amino acids. V lost 2 bases, J lost 8 bases, and 10 bases lay in between. CDR3 sequence reads: CSARSAADEQFF. Written as DNA, the CDR3 is TGCAGTGCTAGAAGTGCAGCGGATGAGCAGTTCTTC.

This chain links TRBV19 with TRBJ1-1; D is undetermined. This CDR3 comprises 14 residues. Between the trimmed V and J ends, which lost 3 bases and 0 bases, there was a span of 8 bases. Germline V gives CDR1 LNHDA, CDR2 SQIVND (reference sequence). CDR3 residues: CASSIRLLNTEAFF. As DNA, the CDR3 is TGTGCCAGTAGTATTAGACTCTTGAACACTGAAGCTTTCTTT.

This clonotype was recorded at least ten times. The chain is built from TRBV5-1 and TRBJ2-1; D uncertain. Germline CDR1 is SGHRS and CDR2 is YFSETQ. Trimming left V 0 bases short and J 3 bases short, with 7 bases between. This CDR3 has 14 residues. CDR3 bases: TGCGCCAGCAGCTTGGCGGTAGACTACAATGAGCAGTTCTTC. It yields the protein CASSLAVDYNEQFF.

The table lists this clonotype with a count of one. The junction does not match germline at one end; this may be a read error. The CDR3 protein is CASSQVDRGEIQYF. In nucleotides, the CDR3 is TGCGCCAGCAGCCAGGTGGACAGGGGGGAGATCCAGTACTTC. The chain is built from TRBV4-3 and TRBJ2-5, with TRBD1 identical over 10 bases. Per germline, CDR1 LGHNA and CDR2 YSLEER. The CDR3 runs 14 residues.

Ten or more counts support this clonotype. The V and J genes are TRBV11-3 and TRBJ1-1; 10 bases match TRBD1. V lost 5 bases to trimming and J lost 0 bases; unmatched junction nucleotides: 9. The CDR3 contains 17 residues. The V gene's germline CDR1 is SGHNT and CDR2 YENEEA. CDR3 nucleotide sequence: TGTGCCAGCAGCCCGCGGACAGGGGGATGGATGAACACTGAAGCTTTCTTT. As protein: CASSPRTGGWMNTEAFF.

The gene calls are TRBV27 and TRBJ2-2; 8 nucleotides match TRBD1. The CDR3 runs 17 residues. CDR1 MNHEY and CDR2 SMNVEV come from the germline V gene (reference sequence). V shed 4 bases and J 1 base; nucleotides not matched to a gene: 8. The DNA of the CDR3 is TGTGCCAGCAGTTCAACACACGACAGGGGGAACACCGGGGAGCTGTTTTTT. Translating it yields CASSSTHDRGNTGELFF.

This clonotype was observed many times. The chain couples TRBV2 to TRBJ2-2; D may be TRBD1 or TRBD2 (5 bases each). This CDR3 contains 18 residues. The germline gives CDR1 SNHLY, CDR2 FYNNEI. V was shortened by 2 bases and J by 3 bases, with 19 bases between the two germline ends. CDR3 nucleotides: TGTGCCAGCAGTGAATTTAAGGGACGGAACCGGGACACCGGGGAGCTGTTTTTT. This gives the protein CASSEFKGRNRDTGELFF.

The chain has TRBV5-8 and TRBJ1-5, with TRBD1 identical over 8 bases. This CDR3 has 20 residues. V dropped 0 bases and J dropped 0; count of bases not matched to a gene: 14. Per the germline V gene, CDR1 is SGHTS and CDR2 is YDEGEE. This CDR3 reads CASSLGRQGAMGSSNQPQHF. CDR3 coding DNA: TGTGCCAGCAGCTTGGGGCGGCAGGGGGCGATGGGAAGTAGCAATCAGCCCCAGCATTTT. The entire variable domain, with the rest obtained from reference TRBV5-8 and TRBJ1-5, is as follows: EAGVTQSPTHLIKTRGQQATLRCSPISGHTSVYWYQQALGLGLQFLLWYDEGEERNRGNFPPRFSGRQFPNYSSELNVNALELEDSALYLCASSLGRQGAMGSSNQPQHFGDGTRLSIL.

This clonotype was found a few times. V usage is TRBV7-9 and J usage is TRBJ1-5, with 7 bases matching TRBD1. The length of the CDR3 is 15 residues. J lost 4 bases, V lost 5 bases, and 8 bases had no gene match. Germline CDR1 reads SEHNR; CDR2 reads FQNEAQ (reference sequence). CDR3 in amino acids: CASSHATGTNQPQHF. CDR3 sequence (DNA): TGTGCCAGCAGCCATGCGACAGGGACAAATCAGCCCCAGCATTTT.

The rearrangement joins TRBV19 to TRBJ2-2; TRBD2 agrees at 9 bases. The CDR3 sequence is 15 residues long. Losses at the gene ends were 6 bases for V and 2 bases for J; bases not matched to a gene: 4. CDR1 and CDR2 from the germline V gene are LNHDA and SQIVND (reference sequence). The CDR3 DNA reads TGTGCCAGTAGGGTACTAGCGGGCAACACCGGGGAGCTGTTTTTT. Translating gives CASRVLAGNTGELFF.

The table lists this clonotype with many counts. The chain is built from TRBV12-5 and TRBJ2-3; no clear D gene. In germline, CDR1 is LGHNT, CDR2 FRNRAP. The V and J ends lost 2 bases and 1 base respectively, with 10 bases between them. The CDR3 consists of 15 residues. The DNA for the CDR3 is TGTGCTAGTGGTTTGTGGATAAGCGGCACAGATACGCAGTATTTT. It specifies CASGLWISGTDTQYF.

This clonotype was recorded at least ten times. This chain connects TRBV7-6 to TRBJ2-1, with D possibly being TRBD1 (5 bases). The CDR3 spans 15 residues. V lost 2 bases and J lost 9, with 17 bases in between. From germline, CDR1 is SGHVS and CDR2 FNYEAQ. CDR3 DNA: TGTGCCAGCAGCTTACGGCAGGGCGGAAACGGTGAGCAGTTCTTC. This gives the protein CASSLRQGGNGEQFF.

This clonotype has only a few counts. The chain combines TRBV6-1 with TRBJ2-7; possibly TRBD1 or TRBD2 for D (5 bases each). CDR3 size: 15 residues. V dropped 5 bases and J dropped 1 base, with 15 bases sitting between them. CDR1 is MNHNS, CDR2 SASEGT, per germline. DNA of the CDR3: TGTGCCAGCAGTACCCCGGGACGGCAGTCCTACGAGCAGTACTTC. It encodes CASSTPGRQSYEQYF.

This clonotype came up many times. The V call is TRBV7-2, the J call TRBJ2-7; tentative D call: TRBD2 (6 bases). Trimming left V 8 bases short and J 5 bases short, with 16 bases between. The CDR3 extends over 13 amino acids. Germline CDR1 is SGHTA and CDR2 is FQGNSA. The CDR3 DNA follows: TGTGCCAGCCGATTGCGCGGGGCCGACGAGCAGTACTTC. It encodes CASRLRGADEQYF.

The chain is built from TRBV6-2 or TRBV6-3 and TRBJ1-2, with D maybe TRBD1 (5 bases). CDR1 and CDR2 from the germline V gene are MNHEY and SVGEGT. Between the trimmed V and J ends, which lost 8 bases and 6 bases, there was a span of 10 bases. This CDR3 has 11 amino acids. CDR3 amino acids: CASRDLDGYTF. CDR3 DNA sequence: TGTGCCAGCCGGGACCTCGATGGCTACACCTTC.

This clonotype was seen a few times. This sequence joins TRBV18 and TRBJ2-2; tentative D call: TRBD1 (6 bases). Trimming removed 2 bases at V and 1 base at J, with 8 bases between. Germline V gene sequence: CDR1 KGHSH, CDR2 LQKENI. This CDR3 has 15 residues. CDR3 in amino acids: CASSPGTKNTGELFF. Here the CDR3 DNA reads TGTGCCAGCTCACCAGGGACAAAGAACACCGGGGAGCTGTTTTTT.

This clonotype was seen many times. V is TRBV6-5 and J is TRBJ2-7, with D unclear. This CDR3 comprises 11 residues. Per germline, CDR1 MNHEY and CDR2 SVGAGI. V was clipped by 0 bases and J by 5 bases, with 2 bases between them. CDR3 loop: CASSYSDEQYF. The CDR3, as DNA: TGTGCCAGCAGTTACTCGGACGAGCAGTACTTC.

This clonotype came up many times. The V and J genes are TRBV24-1 and TRBJ2-7; 14 bases line up with TRBD2. Germline V gives CDR1 KGHDR, CDR2 SFDVKD. CDR3 length equals 16 residues. V was clipped by 3 bases and J by 6 bases; unmatched bases: 6. CDR3 in amino acids: CATSDPGTSGSPEQYF. The CDR3 bases are TGTGCCACCAGTGATCCGGGGACTAGCGGGAGTCCCGAGCAGTACTTC.